This entry is about one T cell receptor beta chain. Here immunoSEQ multiplex PCR was the method, and the copy in TCRdb shows in-frame clones only, minus some. The data hold fewer than 90,000 clones, with 80% to 90% observed a single time. The data were obtained in a study of blood T cell repertoires in COVID-19. Across the study: PBMCs, B-cell-depleted T cells, or T cells provided the cDNA or gDNA that made up the material.

This receptor was identified in a man between 70 and 80 years old with acute or convalescent COVID-19. The source material was peripheral blood.

CDR3 loop: CASSLRDWGDTQYF. CDR3 DNA sequence: TGCGCCAGCAGCTTACGGGACTGGGGAGATACGCAGTATTTT. V and J are TRBV5-1 and TRBJ2-3; D possibly corresponds to TRBD2 (6 bases). The CDR3 sequence is 14 residues long. V was trimmed by 2 bases and J by 5 bases, leaving 12 bases between them. The germline V gene has CDR1 SGHRS and CDR2 YFSETQ.